A selection of T cell receptor beta chains follows, all from one sample in a study of cytomegalovirus exposure and HLA in healthy donors. TCRdb's copy holds only in-frame clones and misses some; the assay was immunoSEQ multiplex PCR. The data contain 200,000 or so clones, 82% of them singletons. The sequencing sample was made of PBMCs. The receptors derive from a boy between 2 and 10 years old in good health and CMV-seronegative. Both conserved end residues are part of each CDR3. A D gene is named only where the DNA matches it firmly. Not all rows give a size; the values are once, few, many and, for expanded clones, a class.

j_gene	d_gene	abundance	v_gene	CDR3aa	CDR3nt
TRBJ1-2	-	-	TRBV18	CASSPSGAFGFRGYTF	TGTGCCAGCTCACCTTCAGGGGCCTTTGGTTTTCGAGGCTACACCTTC
TRBJ1-1	-	-	TRBV7-2	CASSLEQAPNTEAFF	TGTGCCAGCAGCTTAGAACAGGCCCCTAACACTGAAGCTTTCTTT
TRBJ2-3	-	-	TRBV7-6	CASAEGTDTQYF	TGTGCCAGCGCAGAGGGCACAGATACGCAGTATTTT
TRBJ1-2	-	-	TRBV7-2	CASSFPGRGGYTF	TGTGCCAGCAGCTTCCCGGGGCGGGGAGGCTACACCTTC
TRBJ1-1	TRBD1	-	TRBV6-1	CASNRGGTEAFF	TGTGCCAGCAACAGGGGCGGCACTGAAGCTTTCTTT
TRBJ2-3	-	-	TRBV10-2	CASSDRDTDTQYF	TGCGCCAGCAGTGACAGGGACACAGATACGCAGTATTTT
TRBJ1-1	-	-	TRBV6-1	CASSDQTGNTEAFF	TGTGCCAGCAGTGACCAGACAGGGAACACTGAAGCTTTCTTT
TRBJ1-4	-	few	TRBV10-3	CATTGSSREKLFF	TGTGCCACCACAGGGTCCAGTCGGGAAAAACTGTTTTTT
TRBJ1-1	-	few	TRBV6-5	CASLGRFHTEAFF	TGTGCCAGCCTAGGAAGGTTTCACACTGAAGCTTTCTTT
TRBJ2-5	TRBD1	-	TRBV7-2	CASSFYSDRVIIQYF	TGTGCCAGCAGCTTTTATTCGGACAGGGTTATCATCCAGTACTTC
TRBJ1-2	TRBD1	-	TRBV19	CASTSPGGDYGYTF	TGTGCCAGTACGTCCCCAGGGGGTGATTATGGCTACACCTTC
TRBJ1-4	-	-	TRBV7-2	CASSSSGLGAEKLFF	TGTGCCAGCAGCTCTTCAGGGTTGGGGGCTGAAAAACTGTTTTTT
TRBJ2-3	TRBD2	few	TRBV15	CATSRFPWAAGSTDTQYF	TGTGCCACCAGCAGATTCCCCTGGGCAGCGGGGTCCACAGATACGCAGTATTTT
TRBJ1-2	-	-	TRBV11-2	CASSLGGEGYTF	TGTGCCAGCAGCCTTGGCGGGGAGGGCTACACCTTC
TRBJ1-2	-	few	TRBV4-1	CASSQVDGEDGYTF	TGCGCCAGCAGCCAAGTAGACGGGGAAGATGGCTACACCTTC
TRBJ2-2	-	-	TRBV13	CASSPRLVQGTGELFF	TGTGCCAGCAGCCCCCGACTAGTTCAAGGCACCGGGGAGCTGTTTTTT
TRBJ2-3	TRBD2	-	TRBV28	CASSSRGGSTDTQYF	TGTGCCAGCAGTTCTCGGGGGGGGAGCACAGATACGCAGTATTTT
TRBJ1-2	TRBD1	-	TRBV18	CASSGGQGSYGCTF	TGTGCCAGCTCGGGGGGACAGGGAAGTTATGGCTGCACCTTC
TRBJ2-7	-	-	TRBV7-5	CARSVPGQPYEQYF	TGTGCCAGAAGCGTTCCGGGACAGCCCTACGAGCAGTACTTC
TRBJ2-2	TRBD2	-	TRBV7-8	CASSLALGSGGQYYINTGELFF	TGTGCCAGCAGCTTAGCGCTCGGTAGCGGGGGGCAATACTACATAAACACCGGGGAGCTGTTTTTT
TRBJ1-1	TRBD1	once	TRBV5-4	CASSSRGSGQTEAFF	TGTGCCAGCAGCTCCAGGGGGAGCGGACAAACTGAAGCTTTCTTT
TRBJ1-2	-	-	TRBV19	CASIPLQGNYGYTF	TGTGCCAGTATCCCCCTACAGGGAAACTATGGCTACACCTTC
TRBJ1-3	-	-	TRBV18	CASSPVSREAGNTIYF	TGTGCCAGCTCACCTGTTTCCAGGGAAGCTGGAAACACCATATATTTT
TRBJ2-2	-	-	TRBV18	CASSPTRSPGELFF	TGTGCCAGCTCACCCACTAGAAGCCCCGGGGAGCTGTTTTTT
TRBJ2-5	TRBD2	-	TRBV7-7	CASSLRPAGGLETQYF	TGTGCTAGCAGCTTACGGCCCGCGGGGGGGCTCGAGACCCAGTACTTC
TRBJ2-1	TRBD2	-	TRBV7-9	CASSAARTSDSDEQFF	TGTGCCAGCAGCGCAGCCCGGACTAGCGACTCGGATGAGCAGTTCTTC
TRBJ1-1	-	-	TRBV16	CASSPTLRNTEAFF	TGTGCCAGCAGCCCCACCCTGAGGAACACTGAAGCTTTCTTT
TRBJ1-4	TRBD1	-	TRBV6-1	CASSVVLFAGGSEKLFF	TGTGCCAGCAGTGTTGTCCTCTTTGCAGGGGGCAGCGAAAAACTGTTTTTT
TRBJ2-7	-	-	TRBV27	CAQCGGSCQNF	TGTGCCCAATGTGGGGGCTCCTGCCAGAACTTC
TRBJ1-2	TRBD1	-	TRBV5-1	CASSLVTGGVNYGYTF	TGCGCCAGCAGCTTGGTAACAGGGGGCGTCAACTATGGCTACACCTTC
TRBJ1-3	-	-	TRBV6-5	CASLTPLGNTIYF	TGTGCCAGCCTTACCCCCCTCGGGAACACCATATATTTT
TRBJ2-4	-	-	TRBV19	CASSMTGAKNIQYF	TGTGCCAGTAGTATGACAGGAGCCAAAAACATTCAGTACTTC
TRBJ1-5	TRBD1	-	TRBV6-5	CASSPTGGNQPQHF	TGTGCCAGCAGCCCGACAGGGGGTAATCAGCCCCAGCATTTT
TRBJ2-5	-	-	TRBV2	CASSPGLTYQETQYF	TGTGCCAGCAGTCCGGGACTGACGTACCAAGAGACCCAGTACTTC
TRBJ2-3	-	-	TRBV7-9	CASSRPDTQYF	TGTGCCAGCAGCCGTCCAGATACGCAGTATTTT
TRBJ1-6	TRBD1	-	TRBV4-1	CASSSPAGGQINSPLHF	TGCGCCAGCAGCTCACCCGCCGGGGGACAGATTAATTCACCCCTCCACTTT
TRBJ1-2	-	-	TRBV7-9	CASSIYLQGNNGYTF	TGTGCCAGCAGCATTTACCTGCAGGGGAATAATGGCTACACCTTC
TRBJ1-2	-	-	TRBV7-2	CASSLRRENGYTF	TGTGCCAGCAGCTTACGGAGAGAAAACGGCTACACCTTC
TRBJ1-5	TRBD1	-	TRBV19	CASSPGGGNQPQHF	TGTGCCAGTAGTCCAGGGGGCGGCAATCAGCCCCAGCATTTT
TRBJ2-1	TRBD1	-	TRBV7-3	CASSWDRSPYNEQFF	TGTGCCAGCAGTTGGGACAGGAGCCCCTACAATGAGCAGTTCTTC
TRBJ2-5	-	-	TRBV6-6	CASTRVASVETQYF	TGTGCCAGCACCCGCGTCGCTAGCGTGGAGACCCAGTACTTC
TRBJ1-2	-	few	TRBV6-1	CASSRQSNYGYTF	TGTGCCAGCAGTCGACAGTCTAACTATGGCTACACCTTC
TRBJ1-5	-	-	TRBV21-1	CASSKEDPGQGVNQPQHF	TGTGCCAGCAGCAAAGAGGACCCGGGACAGGGGGTTAATCAGCCCCAGCATTTT
TRBJ2-5	-	-	TRBV6-5	CASSRQPQETQYF	TGTGCCAGCAGCCGACAGCCCCAAGAGACCCAGTACTTC
TRBJ1-2	-	-	TRBV10-3	CAISETGRANNYGYTF	TGTGCCATCAGTGAGACAGGGAGAGCAAACAACTATGGCTACACCTTC
TRBJ2-1	TRBD2	-	TRBV7-2	CASSTRTSGGREQFF	TGTGCCAGCAGCACCCGGACTAGCGGGGGTCGGGAGCAGTTCTTC
TRBJ1-2	-	-	TRBV5-4	CASSLNRERGGYTF	TGTGCCAGCAGTTTAAACAGGGAAAGGGGAGGCTACACCTTC
TRBJ2-3	TRBD2	-	TRBV7-2	CASSPRGSTDTQYF	TGTGCCAGCAGCCCGCGGGGGTCTACAGATACGCAGTATTTT
TRBJ2-7	-	-	TRBV5-1	CASSFRSAGAIDEQYF	TGCGCCAGCAGCTTCCGGAGCGCAGGGGCAATCGACGAGCAGTACTTC
TRBJ1-2	-	-	TRBV7-2	CASSLKGPANYGYTF	TGTGCCAGCAGCTTAAAGGGGCCAGCTAACTATGGCTACACCTTC
TRBJ1-1	TRBD1	-	TRBV27	CASRTGQRAFF	TGTGCCAGCAGGACGGGACAGAGGGCTTTCTTT
TRBJ2-1	TRBD2	-	TRBV7-3	CASSLNRLAGHNEQFF	TGTGCCAGCAGCTTAAACCGACTAGCGGGCCACAATGAGCAGTTCTTC
TRBJ2-6	-	-	TRBV5-1	CASSLGTVSGANVLTF	TGCGCCAGCAGCTTGGGGACAGTCTCTGGGGCCAACGTCCTGACTTTC
TRBJ1-1	-	-	TRBV6-6	CASSSGALNTEAFF	TGTGCCAGCAGTTCAGGGGCGCTGAACACTGAAGCTTTCTTT
TRBJ2-2	-	-	TRBV27	CASSLPAGELFF	TGTGCCAGCAGTTTACCCGCCGGGGAGCTGTTTTTT